The rows below give T cell receptor beta chains drawn from one sample of a study of T cells in Graves' hyperthyroidism and ophthalmopathy. TCRdb re-derived calls from the multiplex PCR reads in MiXCR, one entry per CDR3 protein. Altogether about 570,000 distinct CDR3 sequences are present, just over 45% being singletons, with the ten largest covering roughly 20%. The sample taken for sequencing was peripheral blood or thyroid tissue (not recorded which). These receptors were collected from an adult woman with Graves' disease, either hyperthyroidism or ophthalmopathy (not recorded which). Both conserved end residues are part of each CDR3. A D gene is named only where the DNA matches it firmly. Clone size is not always given. Where it is, it says once, few, many or a class for expanded clones.

v_call,clone_size,d_call,j_call,cdr3_aa,cdr3_nt
TRBV6-1,many,-,TRBJ1-6,CASRNNYNSPLHF,TGTGCCAGCAGGAACAATTATAATTCACCCCTCCACTTT
TRBV10-3,once,-,TRBJ1-1,CAISGVSKSTEAFF,TGTGCCATCAGTGGAGTTAGTAAGAGCACTGAAGCTTTCTTT
TRBV5-1,many,-,TRBJ2-5,CASSSLQETQYF,TGCGCCAGCAGCTCCCTACAAGAGACCCAGTACTTC
TRBV28,few,-,TRBJ1-5,CASSFPSNQPQHF,TGTGCCAGCAGTTTCCCTAGCAATCAGCCCCAGCATTTT
TRBV6-1,many,TRBD2,TRBJ2-7,CVSGGLAGDPEQYF,TGTGTTAGTGGGGGACTAGCGGGAGATCCCGAGCAGTACTTC
TRBV7-8,many,-,TRBJ1-1,CASSLARLNTEAFF,TGTGCCAGCAGCTTAGCGCGGCTGAACACTGAAGCTTTCTTT
TRBV5-6,many,TRBD2,TRBJ2-7,CASSSTKAGSDYEQYF,TGTGCCAGCAGCTCTACAAAAGCGGGATCTGACTACGAGCAGTACTTC
TRBV28,-,-,TRBJ2-5,CASSWGSQETQYF,TGTGCCAGCAGTTGGGGGTCTCAAGAGACCCAGTACTTC
TRBV2,-,-,TRBJ1-1,CASSGIWVTEAFF,TGTGCCAGCAGTGGGATTTGGGTAACTGAAGCTTTCTTT
TRBV10-3,-,-,TRBJ1-2,CAISVYPGAGGYTF,TGTGCCATCAGTGTTTACCCGGGGGCTGGTGGCTACACCTTC
TRBV5-5,many,-,TRBJ2-6,CASSLAGTPGANVLTF,TGTGCCAGCAGCTTGGCGGGTACACCTGGGGCCAACGTCCTGACTTTC
TRBV6-5,many,-,TRBJ1-1,CASSSGFHTEAFF,TGTGCCAGCAGTTCAGGGTTCCACACTGAAGCTTTCTTT
TRBV2,many,-,TRBJ2-3,CASKDSYSTDTQYF,TGTGCCAGCAAGGACAGCTACAGCACAGATACGCAGTATTTT
TRBV28,-,-,TRBJ1-1,CASSTRDTGRGLSTEAFF,TGTGCCAGCAGCACCAGGGATACAGGGAGGGGGTTGAGCACTGAAGCTTTCTTT
TRBV7-3,-,TRBD1,TRBJ1-4,CASSLRRQGGKLFF,TGTGCCAGCAGCTTAAGGCGACAGGGTGGAAAACTGTTTTTT
TRBV20-1,-,-,TRBJ1-1,CSARVPGRTEAFF,TGCAGTGCTAGAGTTCCAGGGCGTACTGAAGCTTTCTTT
TRBV19,-,-,TRBJ2-6,CASSSGWGGGGTEAF,TGTGCCAGTAGTTCCGGATGGGGAGGGGGCGGCACTGAAGCTTTC
TRBV5-1,-,TRBD1,TRBJ2-7,CASSSGQGKHEQYF,TGCGCCAGCAGCTCGGGACAGGGGAAACACGAGCAGTACTTC
TRBV15,few,-,TRBJ1-2,CATSRGGGSYGYTF,TGTGCCACCAGCAGGGGGGGAGGTAGCTATGGCTACACCTTC
TRBV10-3,few,TRBD1,TRBJ2-5,CASNEGRGLETQYF,TGTGCCAGTAACGAGGGCAGGGGGCTAGAGACCCAGTACTTC
TRBV7-8,once,-,TRBJ1-5,CASSLRTVNQPQHF,TGTGCCAGCAGCTTACGGACAGTCAATCAGCCCCAGCATTTT
TRBV15,-,TRBD1,TRBJ2-7,CATSQGTGTYEQYF,TGTGCCACCAGCCAAGGGACAGGCACCTACGAGCAGTACTTC
TRBV5-8,-,-,TRBJ2-5,CASRGSQETQYF,TGTGCCAGCAGGGGGAGCCAAGAGACCCAGTACTTC
TRBV20-1,many,-,TRBJ1-1,CSASDGVGVVSTEAFF,TGCAGTGCTAGTGACGGGGTCGGAGTTGTAAGCACTGAAGCTTTCTTT
TRBV25-1,-,TRBD1,TRBJ1-1,CASSDPDRENTEAFF,TGTGCCAGCAGTGACCCGGACAGGGAGAACACTGAAGCTTTCTTT
TRBV7-8,-,-,TRBJ1-3,CASSLASGRNTIYF,TGTGCCAGCAGCTTAGCTAGCGGCAGGAACACCATATATTTT
TRBV29-1,once,-,TRBJ1-2,CSVGGRDHGYTF,TGCAGCGTGGGGGGCAGGGACCATGGCTACACCTTC
TRBV20-1,-,TRBD2,TRBJ2-6,CSAPLAGVDGANVLTF,TGCAGTGCTCCTCTAGCGGGAGTAGATGGGGCCAACGTCCTGACTTTC
TRBV19,-,-,TRBJ1-1,CASSGGFAEAFF,TGTGCCAGTAGTGGGGGATTTGCTGAAGCTTTCTTT
TRBV10-3,-,TRBD2,TRBJ2-7,CAKGLAGGDYEQYF,TGTGCTAAGGGGCTAGCGGGAGGTGACTACGAGCAGTACTTC
TRBV29-1,-,-,TRBJ2-5,CSERKGQQETQYF,TGCAGCGAGAGGAAAGGACAGCAAGAGACCCAGTACTTC
TRBV6-1,-,-,TRBJ2-7,CASIDGGQYF,TGTGCCAGCATCGACGGGGGGCAGTACTTC
TRBV11-2,many,-,TRBJ2-7,CASSLDYATTYEQYF,TGTGCCAGCAGCTTAGACTACGCCACAACCTACGAGCAGTACTTC
TRBV3-1,-,-,TRBJ2-7,CARSQEWRGLYEQYF,TGTGCCAGAAGCCAAGAGTGGAGGGGGCTCTACGAGCAGTACTTC
TRBV25-1,-,TRBD2,TRBJ2-7,CAQTSGRSPGQYF,TGTGCGCAGACTAGCGGGAGGTCTCCGGGGCAGTACTTC
TRBV7-3,many,-,TRBJ1-1,CASSFWVDTEAFF,TGTGCCAGCAGCTTTTGGGTGGACACTGAAGCTTTCTTT
TRBV20-1,once,TRBD1,TRBJ1-2,CSARRDRGAEDGYTF,TGCAGTGCTAGGCGGGACAGGGGGGCCGAGGATGGCTACACCTTC
TRBV2,-,-,TRBJ1-4,CASSEWGGTVEKLFF,TGTGCCAGCAGTGAATGGGGGGGGACGGTGGAAAAACTGTTTTTT
TRBV29-1,-,-,TRBJ2-6,CSVIQGANVLTF,TGCAGCGTTATCCAAGGGGCCAACGTCCTGACTTTC
TRBV6-5,-,-,TRBJ2-6,CASTRDTISGANVLTF,TGTGCCAGCACCCGGGACACCATCTCTGGGGCCAACGTCCTGACTTTC
TRBV5-1,-,-,TRBJ1-2,CASSSPDTYGYTF,TGCGCCAGCAGCTCACCCGACACCTATGGCTACACCTTC
TRBV2,many,-,TRBJ1-6,CASSEPSRNNSPLHF,TGTGCCAGCAGTGAGCCAAGCCGTAATAATTCACCCCTCCACTTT
TRBV10-3,many,-,TRBJ2-7,CAISEDRIPRDEQYF,TGTGCCATCAGCGAAGACCGAATCCCGAGGGACGAGCAGTACTTC
TRBV30,few,-,TRBJ1-6,CAWSVGQLTAPLHF,TGTGCCTGGAGTGTCGGACAACTAACGGCACCCCTCCACTTT
TRBV7-2,-,-,TRBJ2-7,CASSLILGTYEQYF,TGTGCCAGCAGCTTAATCCTTGGCACCTACGAGCAGTACTTC
TRBV5-1,-,-,TRBJ2-7,CASSSWDTGDYEQYF,TGCGCCAGCAGCTCCTGGGACACGGGGGACTACGAGCAGTACTTC
TRBV20-1,many,-,TRBJ2-2,CSARDLNTGELFF,TGCAGTGCTAGGGACTTAAACACCGGGGAGCTGTTTTTT
TRBV29-1,-,TRBD1,TRBJ2-5,CSAWGQRVETQYF,TGCAGCGCGTGGGGACAGAGAGTGGAGACCCAGTACTTC
TRBV2,many,TRBD1,TRBJ2-7,CASSESDRGFVSYEQYF,TGTGCCAGCAGTGAATCTGACAGGGGCTTCGTCTCCTACGAGCAGTACTTC
TRBV9,once,TRBD1,TRBJ1-2,CASSVVGGNGYTF,TGTGCCAGCAGCGTAGTAGGGGGCAATGGCTACACCTTC
TRBV7-9,-,TRBD1,TRBJ2-7,CASSTSRDSGLIGEQYF,TGTGCCAGCAGCACAAGTCGGGACAGTGGACTTATCGGCGAGCAGTACTTC
TRBV9,-,-,TRBJ1-6,CASSGRWGNSPLHF,TGTGCCAGCAGCGGCCGTTGGGGGAATTCACCCCTCCACTTT
TRBV19,-,-,TRBJ1-1,CACARTNTEAFF,TGTGCCTGCGCCAGGACGAACACTGAAGCTTTCTTT
TRBV6-1,-,-,TRBJ2-5,CASTWAGMMETQYF,TGTGCCAGCACCTGGGCGGGGATGATGGAGACCCAGTACTTC
TRBV29-1,-,TRBD2,TRBJ2-5,CSVVSGRQETQYF,TGCAGCGTTGTGAGCGGGAGACAAGAGACCCAGTACTTC
TRBV5-8,many,-,TRBJ1-6,CASSLGRPLHF,TGTGCCAGCAGCTTGGGAAGACCCCTCCACTTT
TRBV7-9,many,TRBD1,TRBJ1-2,CASSSLTGNYGYTF,TGTGCCAGCAGCTCGCTGACAGGGAACTATGGCTACACCTTC
TRBV11-1,-,-,TRBJ2-7,CASSLAPRSDYEQYF,TGTGCCAGCAGCTTGGCTCCAAGGTCGGACTACGAGCAGTACTTC
TRBV2,-,TRBD2,TRBJ2-7,CASRPGLAGRYEQYF,TGTGCCAGCAGGCCGGGACTAGCGGGACGGTACGAGCAGTACTTC